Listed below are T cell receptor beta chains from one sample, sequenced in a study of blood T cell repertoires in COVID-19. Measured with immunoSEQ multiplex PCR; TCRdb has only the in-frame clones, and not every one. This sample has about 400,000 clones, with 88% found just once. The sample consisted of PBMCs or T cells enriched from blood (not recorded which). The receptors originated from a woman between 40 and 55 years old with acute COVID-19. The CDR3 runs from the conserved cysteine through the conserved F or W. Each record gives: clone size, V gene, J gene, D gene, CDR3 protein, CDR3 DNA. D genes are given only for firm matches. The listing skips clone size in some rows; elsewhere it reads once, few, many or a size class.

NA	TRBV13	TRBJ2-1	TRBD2	CASSLSLLAGANEQFF	TGTGCCAGCAGCTTATCCCTCCTAGCGGGGGCTAATGAGCAGTTCTTC
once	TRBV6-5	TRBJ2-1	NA	CASSYHRDNEQFF	TGTGCCAGCAGTTACCACAGGGATAATGAGCAGTTCTTC
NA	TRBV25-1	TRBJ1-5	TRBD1	CASSQTGGNQPQHF	TGTGCCAGCAGTCAGACAGGGGGCAATCAGCCCCAGCATTTT
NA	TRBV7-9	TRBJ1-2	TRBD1	CASTPRLTGAANYGYTF	TGTGCCAGCACCCCGAGGTTGACAGGGGCAGCTAACTATGGCTACACCTTC
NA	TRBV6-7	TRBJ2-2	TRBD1	CASSYGQGVSGYTGELFF	TGTGCCAGCAGTTACGGACAGGGCGTGAGCGGGTACACCGGGGAGCTGTTTTTT
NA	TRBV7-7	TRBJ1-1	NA	CASSMTENTEAFF	TGTGCCAGCAGCATGACAGAGAACACTGAAGCTTTCTTT
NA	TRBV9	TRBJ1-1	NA	CASSPPRVSEAFF	TGTGCCAGCAGTCCACCCAGGGTCTCTGAAGCTTTCTTT
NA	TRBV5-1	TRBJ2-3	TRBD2	CASKRGSFTDTQYF	TGCGCCAGTAAGCGGGGGTCATTCACAGATACGCAGTATTTT
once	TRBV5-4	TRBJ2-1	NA	CASSLERTTGFF	TGTGCCAGCAGCCTTGAGCGAACCACGGGGTTCTTC
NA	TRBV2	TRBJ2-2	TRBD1	CASSDRDRVTGELFF	TGTGCCAGCAGTGACCGGGACAGGGTCACCGGGGAGCTGTTTTTT
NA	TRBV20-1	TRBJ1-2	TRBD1	CSAPGQGGYTF	TGCAGTGCTCCGGGACAGGGGGGCTACACCTTC
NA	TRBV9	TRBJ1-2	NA	CASSARDWTYGYTF	TGTGCCAGCAGCGCTAGGGACTGGACTTATGGCTACACCTTC
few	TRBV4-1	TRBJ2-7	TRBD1	CASSLGQGAREQYF	TGCGCCAGCAGCCTAGGACAGGGGGCTAGGGAGCAGTACTTC
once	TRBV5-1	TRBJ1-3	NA	CASSSSPGHRLSGNTIYF	TGCGCCAGCAGCTCCTCCCCGGGACACCGACTCTCTGGAAACACCATATATTTT
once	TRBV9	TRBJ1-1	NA	CASSSRDTEAFF	TGTGCCAGCAGCTCCAGGGACACTGAAGCTTTCTTT
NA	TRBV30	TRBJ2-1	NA	CAWNWGGGVNNEQFF	TGTGCCTGGAATTGGGGCGGGGGCGTCAACAATGAGCAGTTCTTC
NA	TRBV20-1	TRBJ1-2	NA	CSASFEGGHGYTF	TGCAGTGCTAGTTTTGAGGGGGGGCACGGCTACACCTTC
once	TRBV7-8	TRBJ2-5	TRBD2	CASSLSAGNGETQYF	TGTGCCAGCAGCTTATCAGCGGGGAATGGGGAGACCCAGTACTTC
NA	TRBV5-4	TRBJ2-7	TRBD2	CASSFSGGSYEQYF	TGTGCCAGCAGCTTTAGCGGGGGCTCCTACGAGCAGTACTTC
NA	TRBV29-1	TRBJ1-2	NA	CSVEGEEIYGYTF	TGCAGCGTTGAAGGGGAGGAGATCTATGGCTACACCTTC
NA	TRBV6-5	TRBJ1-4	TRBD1	CASSYSNRGFTEKLFF	TGTGCCAGCAGTTATTCAAACAGGGGATTTACTGAAAAACTGTTTTTT
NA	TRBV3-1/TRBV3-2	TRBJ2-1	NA	CASTTSRGKYNEQFF	TGTGCCAGCACCACTTCTCGGGGGAAGTACAATGAGCAGTTCTTC
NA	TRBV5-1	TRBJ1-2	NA	CASSLAENYGYTF	TGCGCCAGCAGCTTGGCCGAGAACTATGGCTACACCTTC
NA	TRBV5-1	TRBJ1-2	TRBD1	CASSFKGARGYTF	TGCGCCAGCAGCTTTAAGGGGGCGAGGGGCTACACCTTC
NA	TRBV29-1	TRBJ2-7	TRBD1	CSVYDPHRGQGEQYF	TGCAGCGTTTACGACCCCCACAGGGGGCAGGGCGAGCAGTACTTC
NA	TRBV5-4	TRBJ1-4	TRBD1	CASSFDRGGTNEKLFF	TGTGCCAGCAGCTTTGACAGGGGTGGCACTAATGAAAAACTGTTTTTT
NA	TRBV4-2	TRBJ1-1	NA	CASSLPGNTEAFF	TGTGCCAGCAGCCTCCCAGGGAACACTGAAGCTTTCTTT
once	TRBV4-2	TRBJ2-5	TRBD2	CASSQGGGTGETQYF	TGTGCCAGCAGCCAAGGGGGGGGGACCGGAGAGACCCAGTACTTC
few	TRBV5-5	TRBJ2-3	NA	CASSLSGTDTQYF	TGTGCCAGCAGCTTATCAGGCACAGATACGCAGTATTTT
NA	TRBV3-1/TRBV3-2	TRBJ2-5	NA	CASSQDPRDTQYF	TGTGCCAGCAGCCAAGATCCGAGGGATACCCAGTACTTC
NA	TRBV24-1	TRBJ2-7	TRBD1	CATSETDRVGSYEQYF	TGTGCCACCAGTGAAACCGACAGGGTAGGATCCTACGAGCAGTACTTC
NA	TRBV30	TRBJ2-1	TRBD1	CAWSGGQGSYNEQFF	TGTGCCTGGAGTGGAGGACAGGGCTCCTACAATGAGCAGTTCTTC
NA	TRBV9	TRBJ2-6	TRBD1	CASSSGQTDSGANVLTF	TGTGCCAGCAGCTCGGGACAGACTGATTCTGGGGCCAACGTCCTGACTTTC
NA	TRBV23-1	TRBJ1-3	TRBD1	CASSRQGRILGNTIYF	TGCGCCAGCAGTCGACAGGGTCGGATTTTAGGAAACACCATATATTTT
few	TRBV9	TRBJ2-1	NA	CASSVGVYYEQFF	TGTGCCAGCAGCGTAGGTGTGTACTATGAGCAGTTCTTC
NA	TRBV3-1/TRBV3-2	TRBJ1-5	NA	CASSMTPNSNQPQHF	TGTGCCAGCAGTATGACACCGAATAGCAATCAGCCCCAGCATTTT
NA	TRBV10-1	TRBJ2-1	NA	CASSEYPAGEQFF	TGCGCCAGCAGTGAGTATCCCGCGGGGGAGCAGTTCTTC
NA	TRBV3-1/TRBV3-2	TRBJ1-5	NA	CASSQDAGVQPQHF	TGTGCCAGCAGCCAAGATGCCGGGGTTCAGCCCCAGCATTTT
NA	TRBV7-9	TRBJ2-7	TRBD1	CASSLAGTGGTYEQYF	TGTGCCAGCAGCTTAGCCGGGACAGGGGGTACCTACGAGCAGTACTTC
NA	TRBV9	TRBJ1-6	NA	CASSNYRVGNSPLHF	TGTGCCAGCAGCAACTACAGGGTGGGGAATTCACCCCTCCACTTT
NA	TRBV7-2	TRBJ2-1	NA	CASSLVSVGGRRNEQFF	TGTGCCAGCAGCTTAGTAAGTGTCGGCGGGCGGCGGAATGAGCAGTTCTTC
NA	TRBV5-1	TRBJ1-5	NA	CASSFGLNQPQHF	TGCGCCAGCAGCTTCGGTCTTAATCAGCCCCAGCATTTT
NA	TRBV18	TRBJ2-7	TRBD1	CASSPNRDRVAEQYF	TGTGCCAGCTCACCAAACCGGGACAGGGTAGCCGAGCAGTACTTC
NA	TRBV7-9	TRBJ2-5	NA	CASSYEIPTPSGAQYF	TGTGCCAGCAGCTACGAAATACCGACACCCTCCGGGGCCCAGTACTTC
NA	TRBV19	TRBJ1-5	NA	CGVAGPGNQPQHF	TGTGGCGTCGCGGGGCCCGGCAATCAGCCCCAGCATTTT
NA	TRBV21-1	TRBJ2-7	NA	CASSKNVSGGHKVSEQYF	TGTGCCAGCAGCAAAAACGTATCAGGGGGACATAAGGTATCCGAGCAGTACTTC
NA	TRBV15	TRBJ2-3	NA	CATSRDTRGDTQYF	TGTGCCACCAGCAGAGATACGCGCGGGGATACGCAGTATTTT
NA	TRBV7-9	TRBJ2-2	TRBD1	CASTPPGGTGELFF	TGTGCCAGCACCCCTCCAGGGGGTACCGGGGAGCTGTTTTTT
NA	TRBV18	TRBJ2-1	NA	CASSTARDNEQFF	TGTGCCAGCTCAACTGCGAGGGACAATGAGCAGTTCTTC
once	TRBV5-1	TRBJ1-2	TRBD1	CASSLVTGDLNYGYTF	TGCGCCAGCAGCTTGGTAACAGGGGACCTTAACTATGGCTACACCTTC
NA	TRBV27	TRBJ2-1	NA	CASSPRAGAGYNEQFF	TGTGCCAGCAGTCCCCGGGCAGGGGCTGGCTACAATGAGCAGTTCTTC
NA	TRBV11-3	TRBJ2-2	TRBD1	CASSEGQGISGTGELFF	TGTGCCAGCAGCGAGGGACAGGGGATAAGTGGGACCGGGGAGCTGTTTTTT
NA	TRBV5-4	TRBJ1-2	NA	CASSLGQHYGYTF	TGTGCCAGCAGCTTGGGACAACACTATGGCTACACCTTC
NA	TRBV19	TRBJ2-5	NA	CASSISGAQETQYF	TGTGCCAGTAGTATCTCAGGGGCGCAAGAGACCCAGTACTTC
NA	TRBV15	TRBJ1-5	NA	CATSRDLTFAQPQHF	TGTGCCACCAGCAGAGATTTAACTTTTGCTCAGCCCCAGCATTTT
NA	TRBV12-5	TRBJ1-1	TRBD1	CASGLDQGVGTEAFF	TGTGCTAGTGGTTTGGACCAGGGGGTAGGCACTGAAGCTTTCTTT
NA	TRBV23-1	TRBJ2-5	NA	CASGPYRARVETQYF	TGCGCCAGCGGTCCCTACAGGGCGCGGGTAGAGACCCAGTACTTC
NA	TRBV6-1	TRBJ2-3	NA	CASSDHGGSSTDTQYF	TGTGCCAGCAGTGACCATGGGGGCTCTAGCACAGATACGCAGTATTTT